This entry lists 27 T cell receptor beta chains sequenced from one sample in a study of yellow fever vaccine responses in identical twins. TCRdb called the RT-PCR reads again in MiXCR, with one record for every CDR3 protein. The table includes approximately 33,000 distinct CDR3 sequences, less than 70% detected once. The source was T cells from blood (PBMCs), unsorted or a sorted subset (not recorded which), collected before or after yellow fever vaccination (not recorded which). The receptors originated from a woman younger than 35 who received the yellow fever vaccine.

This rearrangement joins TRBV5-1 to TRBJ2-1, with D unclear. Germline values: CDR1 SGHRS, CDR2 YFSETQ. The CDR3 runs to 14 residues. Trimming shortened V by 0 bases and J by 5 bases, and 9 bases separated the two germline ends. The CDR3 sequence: CASSLGDTNNEQFF. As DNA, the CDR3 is TGCGCCAGCAGCTTGGGTGACACGAACAATGAGCAGTTCTTC.

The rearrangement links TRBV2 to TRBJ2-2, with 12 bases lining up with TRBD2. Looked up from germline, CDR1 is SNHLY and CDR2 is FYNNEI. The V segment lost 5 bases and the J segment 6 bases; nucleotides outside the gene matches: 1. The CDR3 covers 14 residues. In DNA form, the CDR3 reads TGTGCCAGCAGTTCTAGCGGGGGGGCCGGGGAGCTGTTTTTT. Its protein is CASSSSGGAGELFF. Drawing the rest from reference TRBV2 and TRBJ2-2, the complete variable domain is EPEVTQTPSHQVTQMGQEVILRCVPISNHLYFYWYRQILGQKVEFLVSFYNNEISEKSEIFDDQFSVERPDGSNFTLKIRSTKLEDSAMYFCASSSSGGAGELFFGEGSRLTVL.

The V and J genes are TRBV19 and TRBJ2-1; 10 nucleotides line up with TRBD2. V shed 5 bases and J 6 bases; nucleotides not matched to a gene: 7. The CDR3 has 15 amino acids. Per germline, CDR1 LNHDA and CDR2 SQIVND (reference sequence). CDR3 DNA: TGTGCCAGTAGTGTAGCGGGGGGCCTATTCAATGAGCAGTTCTTC. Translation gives CASSVAGGLFNEQFF. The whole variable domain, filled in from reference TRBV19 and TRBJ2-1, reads DGGITQSPKYLFRKEGQNVTLSCEQNLNHDAMYWYRQDPGQGLRLIYYSQIVNDFQKGDIAEGYSVSREKKESFPLTVTSAQKNPTAFYLCASSVAGGLFNEQFFGPGTRLTVL.

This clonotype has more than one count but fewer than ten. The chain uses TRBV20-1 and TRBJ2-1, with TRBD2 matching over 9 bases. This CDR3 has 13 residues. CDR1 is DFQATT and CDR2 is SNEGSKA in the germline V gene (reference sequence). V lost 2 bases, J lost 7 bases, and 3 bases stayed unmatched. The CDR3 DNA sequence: TGCAGTGCTAGACGGCTAGCGGGGAATGAGCAGTTCTTC. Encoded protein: CSARRLAGNEQFF.

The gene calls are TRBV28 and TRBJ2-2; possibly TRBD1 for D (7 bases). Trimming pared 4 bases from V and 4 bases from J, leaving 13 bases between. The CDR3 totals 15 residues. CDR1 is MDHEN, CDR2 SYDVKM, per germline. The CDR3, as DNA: TGTGCCAGCAGTTCGGAGGGACAGCCCACCGGGGAGCTGTTTTTT. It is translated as CASSSEGQPTGELFF. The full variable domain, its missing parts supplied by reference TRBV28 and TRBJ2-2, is DVKVTQSSRYLVKRTGEKVFLECVQDMDHENMFWYRQDPGLGLRLIYFSYDVKMKEKGDIPEGYSVSREKKERFSLILESASTNQTSMYLCASSSEGQPTGELFFGEGSRLTVL.

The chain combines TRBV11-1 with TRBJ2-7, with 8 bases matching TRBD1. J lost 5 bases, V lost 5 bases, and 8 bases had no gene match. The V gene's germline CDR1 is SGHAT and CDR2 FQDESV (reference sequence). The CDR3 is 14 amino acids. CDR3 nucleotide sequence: TGTGCCAGCAGCGCGTTGACAGGGGACGACGAGCAGTACTTC. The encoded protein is CASSALTGDDEQYF.

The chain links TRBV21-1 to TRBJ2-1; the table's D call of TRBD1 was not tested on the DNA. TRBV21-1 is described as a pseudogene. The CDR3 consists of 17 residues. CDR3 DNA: TGTGCCAGCAGTCCTTACGGTAGAGGACAGATGTACAATGAGCAGTTCTTC. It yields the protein CASSPYGRGQMYNEQFF.

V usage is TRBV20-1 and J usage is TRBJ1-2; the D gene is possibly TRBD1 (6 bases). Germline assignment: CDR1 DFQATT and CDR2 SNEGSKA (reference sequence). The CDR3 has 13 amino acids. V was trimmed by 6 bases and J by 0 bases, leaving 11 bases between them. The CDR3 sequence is CSAGTTSNYGYTF. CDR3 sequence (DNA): TGCAGTGCCGGGACAACCTCTAACTATGGCTACACCTTC.

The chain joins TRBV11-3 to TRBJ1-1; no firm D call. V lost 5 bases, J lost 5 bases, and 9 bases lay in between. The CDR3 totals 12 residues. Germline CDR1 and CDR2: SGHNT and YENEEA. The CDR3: CASSPFRTEAFF. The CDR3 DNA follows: TGTGCCAGCAGCCCCTTCAGGACTGAAGCTTTCTTT.

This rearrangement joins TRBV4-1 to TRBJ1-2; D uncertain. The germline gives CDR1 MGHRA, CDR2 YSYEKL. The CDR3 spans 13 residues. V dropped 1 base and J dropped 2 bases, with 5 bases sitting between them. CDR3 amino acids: CASSQGGNYGYTF. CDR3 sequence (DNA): TGCGCCAGCAGCCAAGGCGGAAACTATGGCTACACCTTC.

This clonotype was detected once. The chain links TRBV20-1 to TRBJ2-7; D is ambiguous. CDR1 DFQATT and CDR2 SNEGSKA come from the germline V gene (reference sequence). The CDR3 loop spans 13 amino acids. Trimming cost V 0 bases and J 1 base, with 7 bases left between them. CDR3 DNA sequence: TGCAGTGCTAGAGATTCGACATCCTACGAGCAGTACTTC. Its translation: CSARDSTSYEQYF.

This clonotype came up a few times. The CDR3 DNA sequence: TGTGCCAGCAGCGTAGCTCTAGCCTCCAATGAGCAGTTCTTC. Translating it yields CASSVALASNEQFF. The chain recombines TRBV9 with TRBJ2-1; D may be TRBD2 (5 bases). The germline CDR1 and CDR2 sequences are SGDLS and YYNGEE. The CDR3 runs to 14 residues. Trimming stripped 0 bases from V and 6 bases from J, with 10 bases between.

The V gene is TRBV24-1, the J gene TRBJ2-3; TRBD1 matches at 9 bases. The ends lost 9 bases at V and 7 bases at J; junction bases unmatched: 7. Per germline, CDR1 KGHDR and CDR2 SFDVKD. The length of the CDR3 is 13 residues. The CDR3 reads CATRGTGSYTQYF. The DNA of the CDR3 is TGTGCCACCCGCGGGACAGGGTCGTATACGCAGTATTTT.

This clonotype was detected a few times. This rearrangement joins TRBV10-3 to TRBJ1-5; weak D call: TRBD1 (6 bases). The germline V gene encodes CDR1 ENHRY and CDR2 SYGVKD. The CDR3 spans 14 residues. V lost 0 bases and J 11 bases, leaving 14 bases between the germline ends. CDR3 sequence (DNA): TGTGCCATCAGTGAGTCCGGACAGCCCCAGTCCCAGCATTTT. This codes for CAISESGQPQSQHF.

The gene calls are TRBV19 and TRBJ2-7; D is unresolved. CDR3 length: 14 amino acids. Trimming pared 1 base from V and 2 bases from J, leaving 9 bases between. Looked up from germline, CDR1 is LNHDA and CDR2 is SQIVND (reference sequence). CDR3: CASSIGDKPYEQYF. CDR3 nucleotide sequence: TGTGCCAGTAGTATAGGAGACAAACCCTACGAGCAGTACTTC.

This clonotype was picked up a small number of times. The chain's CDR3 is CASSYPTSGKENEQFF. The CDR3 region has the DNA TGTGCCAGCAGTTACCCGACTAGCGGGAAAGAAAATGAGCAGTTCTTC. V usage is TRBV6-5 and J usage is TRBJ2-1; 11 bases are shared with TRBD2. Germline assignment: CDR1 MNHEY and CDR2 SVGAGI. V shed 2 bases, J shed 7 bases, and the junction held 7 bases outside the gene matches. The CDR3 has 16 residues.

The CDR3 DNA is TGCGCCAGCTGCCTAGACGGGAGTGCCACCGGGGAGCTGTTTTTT. Its translation is CASCLDGSATGELFF. The genes are TRBV5-1 and TRBJ2-2, with D possibly matching TRBD2 (6 bases). The CDR3 is 15 residues long. In germline, CDR1 is SGHRS, CDR2 YFSETQ. Trimming cost V 7 bases and J 4 bases, with 17 bases left between them. Looking up the rest from reference TRBV5-1 and TRBJ2-2 gives the full variable domain: KAGVTQTPRYLIKTRGQQVTLSCSPISGHRSVSWYQQTPGQGLQFLFEYFSETQRNKGNFPGRFSGRQFSNSRSEMNVSTLELGDSALYLCASCLDGSATGELFFGEGSRLTVL.

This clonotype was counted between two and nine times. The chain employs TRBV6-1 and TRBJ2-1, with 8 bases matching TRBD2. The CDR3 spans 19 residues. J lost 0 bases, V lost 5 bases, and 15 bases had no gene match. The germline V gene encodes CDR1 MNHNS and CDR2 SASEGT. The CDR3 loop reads CASSPQGSGGMNSYNEQFF. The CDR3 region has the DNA TGTGCCAGCAGTCCTCAGGGATCGGGGGGGATGAACTCCTACAATGAGCAGTTCTTC.

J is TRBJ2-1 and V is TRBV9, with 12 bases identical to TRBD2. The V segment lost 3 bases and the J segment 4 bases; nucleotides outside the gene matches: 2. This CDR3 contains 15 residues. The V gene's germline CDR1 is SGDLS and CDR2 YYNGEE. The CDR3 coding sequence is TGTGCCAGCAGCGAGGGGACTAGCGGGTACAATGAGCAGTTCTTC. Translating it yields CASSEGTSGYNEQFF.

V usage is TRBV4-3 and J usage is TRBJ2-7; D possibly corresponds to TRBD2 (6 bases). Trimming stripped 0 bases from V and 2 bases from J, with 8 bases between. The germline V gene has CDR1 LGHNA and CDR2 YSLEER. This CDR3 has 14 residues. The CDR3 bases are TGCGCCAGCAGCCAAGAGCCGGGAGCCTACGAGCAGTACGTC. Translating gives CASSQEPGAYEQYV.

As DNA, the CDR3 is TGTGCCAGCAGCCAAGATCGACTAGCGGGAGCCCACGAGCAGTACTTC. Its protein is CASSQDRLAGAHEQYF. The chain joins TRBV3-1 to TRBJ2-7, with 12 bases identical to TRBD2. This CDR3 is built from 16 residues. Trimming at V came to 0 bases and at J to 5 bases, leaving 5 bases not matched to a gene. The germline gives CDR1 LGHDT, CDR2 YNNKEL (reference sequence).

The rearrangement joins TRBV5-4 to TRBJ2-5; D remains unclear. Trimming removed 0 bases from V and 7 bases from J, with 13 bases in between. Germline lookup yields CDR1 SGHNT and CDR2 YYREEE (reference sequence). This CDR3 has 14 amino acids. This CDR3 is CASSLGRVGLTQYF. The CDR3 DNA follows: TGTGCCAGCAGCTTGGGCCGGGTAGGGCTGACCCAGTACTTC.

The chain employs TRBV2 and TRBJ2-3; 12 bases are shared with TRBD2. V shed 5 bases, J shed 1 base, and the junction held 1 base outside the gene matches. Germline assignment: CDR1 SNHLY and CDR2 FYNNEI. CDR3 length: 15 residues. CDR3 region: CASSRLAGGTDTQYF. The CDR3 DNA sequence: TGTGCCAGCAGTCGACTAGCGGGGGGCACAGATACGCAGTATTTT.

CDR3 DNA: TGTGCCACCAGTGATTTGGAGACAGGGTATGAGCAGTTCTTC. Translation: CATSDLETGYEQFF. This chain uses TRBV24-1 with TRBJ2-1; 7 bases agree with TRBD1. V dropped 0 bases and J dropped 8; count of bases not matched to a gene: 3. The CDR3 consists of 14 residues. Germline V gene sequence: CDR1 KGHDR, CDR2 SFDVKD.

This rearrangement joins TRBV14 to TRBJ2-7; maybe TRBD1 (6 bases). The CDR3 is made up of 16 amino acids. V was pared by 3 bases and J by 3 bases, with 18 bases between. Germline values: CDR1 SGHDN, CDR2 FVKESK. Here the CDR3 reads CASSHGASGHLYEQYF. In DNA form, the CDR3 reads TGTGCCAGCAGCCATGGGGCGTCGGGACACCTCTACGAGCAGTACTTC. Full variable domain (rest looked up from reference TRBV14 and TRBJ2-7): EAGVTQFPSHSVIEKGQTVTLRCDPISGHDNLYWYRRVMGKEIKFLLHFVKESKQDESGMPNNRFLAERTGGTYSTLKVQPAELEDSGVYFCASSHGASGHLYEQYFGPGTRLTVT.

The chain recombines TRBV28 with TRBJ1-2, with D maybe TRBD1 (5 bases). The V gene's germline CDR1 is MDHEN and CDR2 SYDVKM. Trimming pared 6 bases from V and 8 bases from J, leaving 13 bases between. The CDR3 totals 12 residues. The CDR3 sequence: CASRKGSWGYTF. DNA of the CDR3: TGTGCCAGCAGGAAGGGGAGTTGGGGCTACACCTTC.

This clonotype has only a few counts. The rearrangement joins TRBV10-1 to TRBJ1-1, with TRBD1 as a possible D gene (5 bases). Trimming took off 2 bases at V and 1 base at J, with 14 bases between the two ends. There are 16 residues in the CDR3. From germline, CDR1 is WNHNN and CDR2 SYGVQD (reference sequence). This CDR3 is CASSENGQGSNTEAFF. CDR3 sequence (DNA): TGCGCCAGCAGTGAGAATGGACAAGGTTCGAACACTGAAGCTTTCTTT.